This T cell receptor (beta chain) was profiled in a study of blood T cell repertoires in COVID-19. Repertoires were generated with immunoSEQ multiplex PCR, while TCRdb's copy carries only in-frame clones and drops some. This sample has 50,000 to 75,000 clones, with almost 95% found just once. V was cut by 0 bases and J by 5 bases, with 10 bases left in between. CDR3 length: 14 residues. Looked up from germline, CDR1 is MNHEY and CDR2 is SVGAGI. The chain combines TRBV6-5 with TRBJ1-2, with a tentative D call TRBD1 (5 bases). The sequenced sample consisted of peripheral blood. This clonotype was sampled from a man aged 50 or older with active COVID-19. The CDR3 reads CASSYSTDSYGYTF. The CDR3 DNA sequence: TGTGCCAGCAGTTACTCGACCGACAGTTATGGCTACACCTTC.